One sample yielded the 25 T cell receptor beta chains listed below, sequenced in a study of T-cell memory formation after mild COVID-19. TCRdb called the 5' RACE reads again in MiXCR, with one record for every CDR3 protein. The sample holds about 250,000 distinct CDR3 sequences, less than 20% seen once. Sequenced input: PBMCs or a T cell subset sorted from them (not recorded which). The source of these receptors is an adult woman who had mild COVID-19 (a few samples of this study predate the infection). Cell type and time point are not known.

This clonotype has just a few counts. The chain employs TRBV15 and TRBJ2-6; D not resolved. The V end was cut by 4 bases, the J end by 2 bases, with 9 bases between. The CDR3 is 15 residues long. The V gene's germline CDR1 is LNHNV and CDR2 YYDKDF (reference sequence). Here the CDR3 reads CATSTAGPGANVLTF. DNA for the CDR3: TGTGCCACCAGCACAGCCGGTCCTGGGGCCAACGTCCTGACTTTC.

This chain connects TRBV28 to TRBJ2-2; a weak D match, TRBD1 (6 bases). V lost 5 bases to trimming and J lost 1 base, with 14 bases between them. CDR1 and CDR2 (germline): MDHEN, SYDVKM. The CDR3 is made up of 16 amino acids. In nucleotides, the CDR3 is TGTGCCAGCAGTCTCCCTGGCAGGGGGAACACCGGGGAGCTGTTTTTT. Translation gives CASSLPGRGNTGELFF.

This clonotype was seen a handful of times. CDR3 protein: CASSRSGKGEQFF. Here the CDR3 DNA reads TGTGCCAGCAGCCGTAGCGGGAAGGGTGAGCAGTTCTTC. The chain links TRBV7-7 to TRBJ2-1, with 8 positions matching TRBD2. The CDR3 spans 13 residues. Germline V lookup: CDR1 SSHAT, CDR2 FNYEAQ (reference sequence). J gave up 9 bases and V 5 bases, and 6 bases lay outside the gene matches.

The rearrangement links TRBV5-4 to TRBJ2-1; 8 bases are a match to TRBD2. This CDR3 region has 16 residues. V lost 4 bases to trimming and J lost 1 base; unmatched junction nucleotides: 7. Germline assignment: CDR1 SGHNT and CDR2 YYREEE (reference sequence). CDR3 protein: CASSPPLAVSYNEQFF. The CDR3 DNA reads TGTGCCAGCAGCCCCCCACTAGCGGTATCCTACAATGAGCAGTTCTTC.

V gene TRBV19 combines with J gene TRBJ2-4; D is possibly TRBD1 (6 bases). Trimming stripped 5 bases from V and 1 base from J, with 12 bases between. CDR1 is LNHDA and CDR2 is SQIVND in the germline V gene (reference sequence). The CDR3 consists of 15 residues. In DNA, the CDR3 is TGTGCCAGTAGTGCAGCAGGGGCTGCCAAAAACATTCAGTACTTC. This translates into CASSAAGAAKNIQYF. Complete variable domain (other parts from reference TRBV19 and TRBJ2-4): DGGITQSPKYLFRKEGQNVTLSCEQNLNHDAMYWYRQDPGQGLRLIYYSQIVNDFQKGDIAEGYSVSREKKESFPLTVTSAQKNPTAFYLCASSAAGAAKNIQYFGAGTRLSVL.

The chain recombines TRBV29-1 with TRBJ2-1; tentatively, D is TRBD1 (5 bases). The ends were cut back, 1 base at V and 5 bases at J, with 12 bases in the middle. There are 14 residues in the CDR3. The germline V gene has CDR1 SQVTM and CDR2 ANQGSEA. In DNA, the CDR3 is TGCAGCGTTGAAGCCAAGGGGTGGCACAATGAGCAGTTCTTC. This codes for CSVEAKGWHNEQFF.

This clonotype was counted a few times. This chain joins TRBV5-1 and TRBJ2-3; D is unresolved. V was trimmed by 0 bases and J by 6 bases, leaving 8 bases between them. The CDR3 contains 13 residues. Germline V gives CDR1 SGHRS, CDR2 YFSETQ. Here the CDR3 reads CASSLGHADTQYF. DNA of the CDR3: TGCGCCAGCAGCTTGGGGCACGCGGATACGCAGTATTTT.

This clonotype was seen only a few times. This chain links TRBV29-1 with TRBJ1-2; no clear D. Germline lookup yields CDR1 SQVTM and CDR2 ANQGSEA. Trimming stripped 4 bases from V and 5 bases from J, with 8 bases between. The length of the CDR3 is 11 residues. The CDR3 spells CSVGTDYGYTF. In DNA, the CDR3 is TGCAGCGTTGGGACTGATTATGGCTACACCTTC.

The rearrangement joins TRBV25-1 to TRBJ1-3, with unresolved D. Trimming shortened V by 7 bases and J by 8 bases, and 12 bases separated the two germline ends. This CDR3 comprises 12 residues. Germline CDR1 reads MGHDK; CDR2 reads SYGVNS. The CDR3 DNA reads as TGTGCCAGCAAGGGTGACCAGCACACCATATATTTT. Translating it yields CASKGDQHTIYF.

This clonotype has only a few counts. The chain's CDR3 is CASSPLGQGLEAFF. CDR3 nucleotides: TGTGCCAGCAGTCCCCTCGGGCAGGGCCTTGAAGCTTTCTTT. The chain combines TRBV12-3 or TRBV12-4 with TRBJ1-1; D perhaps matches TRBD1 (5 bases). V shed 5 bases and J shed 7 bases, with 17 bases lying between them. The CDR3 contains 14 residues.

V and J are TRBV7-2 and TRBJ2-3; D perhaps matches TRBD2 (6 bases). The CDR3 runs to 16 residues. In germline, CDR1 is SGHTA, CDR2 FQGNSA. The V end lost 1 base, the J end lost 4 bases, and 15 bases lay between the germline ends. The CDR3 sequence: CASSLDGRGSADTQYF. The CDR3 DNA follows: TGTGCCAGCAGCTTAGACGGGAGAGGAAGCGCAGATACGCAGTATTTT.

V and J are TRBV7-9 and TRBJ1-1; no firm D call. This CDR3 comprises 14 residues. The V gene's germline CDR1 is SEHNR and CDR2 FQNEAQ (reference sequence). Trimming cost V 1 base and J 5 bases, with 11 bases left between them. As DNA, the CDR3 is TGTGCCAGCAGCTTAGATGTGGGGAGGACTGAAGCTTTCTTT. Translating it yields CASSLDVGRTEAFF.

V usage is TRBV7-3 and J usage is TRBJ1-2, with TRBD1 matching over 7 bases. The CDR3 consists of 13 residues. V gave up 5 bases and J gave up 8 bases; unmatched junction bases: 8. Looked up from germline, CDR1 is SGHTA and CDR2 is FQGTGA. The CDR3 reads CASSQNRGEGYTF. As DNA, the CDR3 is TGTGCCAGCAGCCAAAACAGGGGTGAAGGCTACACCTTC.

This clonotype was found a few times. The J gene is TRBJ2-3, the V gene TRBV7-9; D is unclear. The CDR3 spans 12 residues. Looked up from germline, CDR1 is SEHNR and CDR2 is FQNEAQ (reference sequence). The V gene lost 7 bases and the J gene lost 4 bases, with 9 bases spanning the gap. CDR3 in DNA: TGTGCCAGCATCCTCGCCCCAGATACGCAGTATTTT. Its protein product is CASILAPDTQYF.

This sequence joins TRBV4-3 and TRBJ1-2, with D unclear. Germline V gives CDR1 LGHNA, CDR2 YSLEER. The CDR3 spans 14 residues. The V end lost 1 base, the J end lost 2 bases, and 8 bases lay between the germline ends. For the CDR3, the DNA is TGCGCCAGCAGCCAAGGGGATCTCAACTATGGCTACACCTTC. Translating it yields CASSQGDLNYGYTF.

This clonotype was detected a few times. The V and J genes are TRBV7-9 and TRBJ2-3; 7 nucleotides match TRBD2. The ends lost 3 bases at V and 1 base at J; junction bases unmatched: 4. Germline V gene sequence: CDR1 SEHNR, CDR2 FQNEAQ (reference sequence). The CDR3 is 15 amino acids. The CDR3: CASSLGGGGTDTQYF. The CDR3 coding sequence is TGTGCCAGCAGCTTGGGCGGGGGAGGCACAGATACGCAGTATTTT.

This clonotype showed up just a few times. CDR3 coding DNA: TGTGCCAGCAGCCAAAGGACAGGGGGCATGAACACTGAAGCTTTCTTT. Protein product: CASSQRTGGMNTEAFF. The rearrangement joins TRBV4-2 to TRBJ1-1; 11 bases align to TRBD1. The ends lost 2 bases at V and 0 bases at J; junction bases unmatched: 2. CDR3 length equals 16 residues. Germline loops: CDR1 LGHNA, CDR2 YNFKEQ.

This clonotype occurred many times. The chain is built from TRBV21-1 and TRBJ2-5. TRBV21-1 is described as a pseudogene. The CDR3 runs 14 residues. CDR3 DNA sequence: TGTGCCAGCAGCAAAGAAGGCGAGCAAGAGACCCAGTACTTC. This encodes CASSKEGEQETQYF.

This sequence joins TRBV19 and TRBJ2-3; 8 nucleotides match TRBD1. V lost 6 bases and J lost 2; bases outside the gene matches: 4. The germline gives CDR1 LNHDA, CDR2 SQIVND (reference sequence). The CDR3 consists of 14 residues. The CDR3 region has the DNA TGTGCCAGTAGACCGGGACAGGACACAGATACGCAGTATTTT. Its protein is CASRPGQDTDTQYF.

The chain combines TRBV5-6 with TRBJ1-2; 7 nucleotides match TRBD1. The CDR3 spans 17 residues. V lost 1 base and J lost 8; bases outside the gene matches: 17. Germline CDR1 is SGHDT and CDR2 is YYEEEE. The CDR3 nucleotides are TGTGCCAGCAGCTTGACCGGGACAGCGCTCACTTCTGGCGGCTACACCTTC. Encoded protein: CASSLTGTALTSGGYTF.

V gene TRBV12-3 or TRBV12-4 combines with J gene TRBJ1-6; D is unresolved. The CDR3 runs to 11 residues. Trimming pared 6 bases from V and 8 bases from J, leaving 5 bases between. The CDR3 loop reads CASRRDSPLHF. The CDR3, as DNA: TGTGCCAGCAGAAGAGATTCACCCCTCCACTTT.

A few counts support this clonotype. The rearrangement links TRBV5-5 to TRBJ2-5, with D uncertain. V dropped 1 base and J dropped 7 bases, with 17 bases sitting between them. The CDR3 is 15 residues long. Germline V CDR1 and CDR2: SGHKS, YYEKEE (reference sequence). The CDR3 here is CASSLLLAGSSTQYF. The CDR3 DNA sequence: TGTGCCAGCAGCTTGTTGTTGGCAGGCTCGTCGACCCAGTACTTC. The entire variable domain, with the rest obtained from reference TRBV5-5 and TRBJ2-5, is as follows: DAGVTQSPTHLIKTRGQQVTLRCSPISGHKSVSWYQQVLGQGPQFIFQYYEKEERGRGNFPDRFSARQFPNYSSELNVNALLLGDSALYLCASSLLLAGSSTQYFGPGTRLLVL.

V is TRBV5-1 and J is TRBJ1-5; 7 positions agree with TRBD1. The CDR3 has 13 amino acids. The germline CDR1 and CDR2 sequences are SGHRS and YFSETQ. J gave up 8 bases and V 4 bases, and 6 bases lay outside the gene matches. As DNA, the CDR3 is TGCGCCAGCAGCAGAGGAACAGGGGAGCCCCAGCATTTT. This gives the protein CASSRGTGEPQHF.

The rearrangement joins TRBV2 to TRBJ1-6; 8 bases agree with TRBD1. Germline CDR1 and CDR2: SNHLY and FYNNEI. The CDR3 totals 13 residues. V lost 6 bases, J lost 9 bases, and 4 bases stayed unmatched. In DNA form, the CDR3 reads TGTGCCAGCAGGGGGGACAGGAGTTCACCCCTCCACTTT. It codes for CASRGDRSSPLHF.

This clonotype came up a few times. The rearrangement uses TRBV12-3 or TRBV12-4 and TRBJ1-2, with D hard to call. There are 14 residues in the CDR3. The V end was cut by 5 bases, the J end by 8 bases, with 18 bases between. The DNA of the CDR3 is TGTGCCAGCAGTAATGCGGGCCCGGCGTACGGCTACACCTTC. This translates into CASSNAGPAYGYTF.